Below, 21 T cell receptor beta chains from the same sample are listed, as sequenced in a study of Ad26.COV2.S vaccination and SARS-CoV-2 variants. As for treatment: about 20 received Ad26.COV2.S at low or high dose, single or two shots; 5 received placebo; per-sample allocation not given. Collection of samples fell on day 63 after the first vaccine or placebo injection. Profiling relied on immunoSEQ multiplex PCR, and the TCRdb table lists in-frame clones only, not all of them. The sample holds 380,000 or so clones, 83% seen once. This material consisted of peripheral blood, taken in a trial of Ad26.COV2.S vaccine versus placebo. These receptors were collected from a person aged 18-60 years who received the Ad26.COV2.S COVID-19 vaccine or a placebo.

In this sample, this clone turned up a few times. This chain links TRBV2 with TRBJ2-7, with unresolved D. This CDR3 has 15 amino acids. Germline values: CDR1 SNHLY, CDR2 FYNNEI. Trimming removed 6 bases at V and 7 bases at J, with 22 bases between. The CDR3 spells CASRVGPGSSYEQYF. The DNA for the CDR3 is TGTGCCAGCAGGGTGGGCCCGGGCAGCTCTTATGAGCAGTACTTC.

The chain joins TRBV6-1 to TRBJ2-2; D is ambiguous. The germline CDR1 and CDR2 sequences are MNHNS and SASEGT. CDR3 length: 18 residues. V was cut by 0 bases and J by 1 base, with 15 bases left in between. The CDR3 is CASSEALRVLRNTGELFF. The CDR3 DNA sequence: TGTGCCAGCAGTGAAGCGCTTCGGGTCCTACGGAACACCGGGGAGCTGTTTTTT.

The CDR3 here is CAIKGASAEETQYF. In nucleotides, the CDR3 is TGTGCCATCAAGGGCGCTAGCGCGGAAGAGACCCAGTACTTC. The chain is built from TRBV10-3 and TRBJ2-5; possible D gene TRBD2, 6 bases. This CDR3 is 14 amino acids long. Trimming shortened V by 7 bases and J by 3 bases, and 15 bases separated the two germline ends. Looked up from germline, CDR1 is ENHRY and CDR2 is SYGVKD.

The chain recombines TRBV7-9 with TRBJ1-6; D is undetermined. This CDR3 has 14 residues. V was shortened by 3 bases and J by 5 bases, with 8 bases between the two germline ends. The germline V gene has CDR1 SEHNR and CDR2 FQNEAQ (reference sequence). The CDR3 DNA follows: TGTGCCAGCAGCTTGGAACAGCATAATTCACCCCTCCACTTT. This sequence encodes CASSLEQHNSPLHF.

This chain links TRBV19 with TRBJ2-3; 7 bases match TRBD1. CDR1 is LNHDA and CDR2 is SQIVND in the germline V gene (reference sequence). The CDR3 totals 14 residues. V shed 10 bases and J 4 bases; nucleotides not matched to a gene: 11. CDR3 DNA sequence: TGTGCCATAGGGACAGAGGGGGTCCCAGATACGCAGTATTTT. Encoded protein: CAIGTEGVPDTQYF.

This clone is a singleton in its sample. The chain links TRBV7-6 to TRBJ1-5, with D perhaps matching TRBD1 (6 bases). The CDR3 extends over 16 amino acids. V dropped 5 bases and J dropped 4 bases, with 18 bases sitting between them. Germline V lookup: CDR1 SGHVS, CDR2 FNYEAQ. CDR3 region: CASSQQGRGTNQPQHF. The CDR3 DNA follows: TGTGCCAGCAGCCAACAGGGAAGGGGGACAAATCAGCCCCAGCATTTT.

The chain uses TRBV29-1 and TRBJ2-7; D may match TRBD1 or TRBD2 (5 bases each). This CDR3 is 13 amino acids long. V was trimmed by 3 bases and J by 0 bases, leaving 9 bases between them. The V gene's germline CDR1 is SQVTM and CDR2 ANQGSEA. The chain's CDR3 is CSVDWGSSYEQYF. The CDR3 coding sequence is TGCAGCGTTGATTGGGGGAGCTCCTACGAGCAGTACTTC.

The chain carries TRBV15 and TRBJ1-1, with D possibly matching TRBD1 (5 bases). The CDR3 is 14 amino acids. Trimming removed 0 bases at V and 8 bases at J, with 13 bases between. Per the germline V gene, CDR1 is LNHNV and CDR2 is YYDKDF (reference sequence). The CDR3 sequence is CATSRDGPTDEAFF. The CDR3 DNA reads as TGTGCCACCAGCAGAGATGGGCCGACAGACGAAGCTTTCTTT.

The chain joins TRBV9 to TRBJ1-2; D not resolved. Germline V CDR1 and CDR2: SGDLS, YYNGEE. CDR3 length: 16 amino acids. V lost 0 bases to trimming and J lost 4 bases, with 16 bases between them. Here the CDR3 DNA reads TGTGCCAGCAGCGTAGCTACAAGGGTAGGATCCTATGGCTACACCTTC. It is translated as CASSVATRVGSYGYTF.

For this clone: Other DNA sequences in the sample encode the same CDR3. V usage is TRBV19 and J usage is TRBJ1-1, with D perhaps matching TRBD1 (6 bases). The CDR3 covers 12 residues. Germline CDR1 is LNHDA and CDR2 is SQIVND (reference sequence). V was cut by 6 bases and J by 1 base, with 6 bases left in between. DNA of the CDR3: TGTGCCAGTAGGACAGGGAACACTGAAGCTTTCTTT. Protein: CASRTGNTEAFF.

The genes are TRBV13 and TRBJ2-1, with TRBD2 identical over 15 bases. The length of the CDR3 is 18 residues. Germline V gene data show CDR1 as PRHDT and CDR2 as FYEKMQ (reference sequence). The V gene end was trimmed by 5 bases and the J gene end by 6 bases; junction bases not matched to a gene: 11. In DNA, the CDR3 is TGTGCCAGCAGCCGCAGGACTAGCGGGAGGGCTCGGGGCAATGAGCAGTTCTTC. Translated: CASSRRTSGRARGNEQFF.

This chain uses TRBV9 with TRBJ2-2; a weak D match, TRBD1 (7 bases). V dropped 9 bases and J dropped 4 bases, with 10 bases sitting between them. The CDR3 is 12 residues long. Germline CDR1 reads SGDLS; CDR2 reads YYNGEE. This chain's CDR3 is CATGGGTGELFF. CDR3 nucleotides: TGTGCCACAGGGGGAGGCACCGGGGAGCTGTTTTTT.

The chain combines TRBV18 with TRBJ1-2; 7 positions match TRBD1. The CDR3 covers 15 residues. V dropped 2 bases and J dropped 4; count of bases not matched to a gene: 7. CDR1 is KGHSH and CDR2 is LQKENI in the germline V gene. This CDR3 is CASSPEGARTYGYTF. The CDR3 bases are TGTGCCAGCTCACCAGAGGGGGCGCGAACCTATGGCTACACCTTC.

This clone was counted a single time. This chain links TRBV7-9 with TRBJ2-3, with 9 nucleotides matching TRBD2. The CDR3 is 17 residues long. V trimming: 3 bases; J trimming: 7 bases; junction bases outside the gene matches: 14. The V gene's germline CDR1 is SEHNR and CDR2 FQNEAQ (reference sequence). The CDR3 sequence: CASSFSGSGSNQNTQYF. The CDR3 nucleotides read TGTGCCAGCAGCTTTTCCGGTAGCGGGAGCAACCAGAATACGCAGTATTTT.

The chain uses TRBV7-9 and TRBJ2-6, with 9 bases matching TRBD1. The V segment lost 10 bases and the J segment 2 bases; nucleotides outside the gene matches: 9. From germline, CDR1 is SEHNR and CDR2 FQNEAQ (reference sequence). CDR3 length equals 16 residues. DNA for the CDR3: TGTGCCACCCAGAACGGGACAGGGACTGGGGCCAACGTCCTGACTTTC. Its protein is CATQNGTGTGANVLTF. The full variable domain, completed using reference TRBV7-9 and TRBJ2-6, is DTGVSQNPRHKITKRGQNVTFRCDPISEHNRLYWYRQTLGQGPEFLTYFQNEAQLEKSRLLSDRFSAERPKGSFSTLEIQRTEQGDSAMYLCATQNGTGTGANVLTFGAGSRLTVL.

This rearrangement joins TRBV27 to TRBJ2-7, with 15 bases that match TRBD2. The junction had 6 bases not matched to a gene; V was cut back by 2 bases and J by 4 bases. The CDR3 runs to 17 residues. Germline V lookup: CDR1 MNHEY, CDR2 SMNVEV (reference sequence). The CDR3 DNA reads TGTGCCAGCAGTTTACAGGGACTAGCGGGAGGATTTTACGAGCAGTACTTC. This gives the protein CASSLQGLAGGFYEQYF.

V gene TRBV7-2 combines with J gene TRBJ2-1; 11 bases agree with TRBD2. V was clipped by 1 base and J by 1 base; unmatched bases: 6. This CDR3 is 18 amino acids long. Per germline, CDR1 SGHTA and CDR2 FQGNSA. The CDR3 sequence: CASSLVSTSGISYNEQFF. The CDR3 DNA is TGTGCCAGCAGCTTAGTCTCGACTAGCGGGATTTCCTACAATGAGCAGTTCTTC. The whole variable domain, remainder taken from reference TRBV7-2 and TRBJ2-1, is GAGVSQSPSNKVTEKGKDVELRCDPISGHTALYWYRQSLGQGLEFLIYFQGNSAPDKSGLPSDRFSAERTGGSVSTLTIQRTQQEDSAVYLCASSLVSTSGISYNEQFFGPGTRLTVL.

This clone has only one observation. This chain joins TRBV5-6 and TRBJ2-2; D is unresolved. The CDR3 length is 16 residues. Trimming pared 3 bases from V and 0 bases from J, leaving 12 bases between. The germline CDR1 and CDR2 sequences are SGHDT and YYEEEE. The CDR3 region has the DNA TGTGCCAGCAGCTCCTTACACCTAACGAACACCGGGGAGCTGTTTTTT. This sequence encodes CASSSLHLTNTGELFF.

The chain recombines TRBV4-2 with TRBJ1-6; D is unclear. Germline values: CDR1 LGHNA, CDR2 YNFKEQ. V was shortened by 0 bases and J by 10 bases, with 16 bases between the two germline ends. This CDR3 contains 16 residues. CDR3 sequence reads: CASSQDSPNRGSPLHF. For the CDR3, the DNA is TGTGCCAGCAGCCAAGATAGCCCTAACAGAGGATCACCCCTCCACTTT.

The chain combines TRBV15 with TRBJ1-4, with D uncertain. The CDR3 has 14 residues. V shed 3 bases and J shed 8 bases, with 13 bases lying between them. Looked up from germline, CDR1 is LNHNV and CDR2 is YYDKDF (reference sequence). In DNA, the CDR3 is TGTGCCACCAGCAGGTCGCCCGAGGGAGAAAAACTGTTTTTT. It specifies CATSRSPEGEKLFF.

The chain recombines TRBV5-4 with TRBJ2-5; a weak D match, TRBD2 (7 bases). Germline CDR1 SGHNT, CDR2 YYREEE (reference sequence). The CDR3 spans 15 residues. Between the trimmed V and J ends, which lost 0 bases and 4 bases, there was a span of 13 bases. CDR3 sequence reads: CASSLAGGAGETQYF. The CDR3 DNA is TGTGCCAGCAGCTTGGCTGGGGGGGCGGGAGAGACCCAGTACTTC.